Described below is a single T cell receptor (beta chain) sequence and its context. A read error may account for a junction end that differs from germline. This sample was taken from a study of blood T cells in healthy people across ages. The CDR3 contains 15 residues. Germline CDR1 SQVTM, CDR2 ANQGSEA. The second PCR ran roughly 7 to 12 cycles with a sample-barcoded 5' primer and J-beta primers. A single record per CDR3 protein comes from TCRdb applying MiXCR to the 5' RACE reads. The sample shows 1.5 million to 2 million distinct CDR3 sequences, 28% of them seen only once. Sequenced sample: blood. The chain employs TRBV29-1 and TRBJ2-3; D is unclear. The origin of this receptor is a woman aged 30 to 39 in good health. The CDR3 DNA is TGCAGCGTAGAAGGGCCTCGCGGTGGCACAGATACGCAGTATTTT. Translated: CSVEGPRGGTDTQYF.